This TCR beta chain was recorded in a study of T-cell reconstitution after alpha-beta-depleted transplantation in children. Study-level findings and limits: At day 60, the high TCRbeta diversity found in some patients originated from recipient T cells and thymic progenitors that had survived. When one year had passed after transplant, most T-cell counts and diversity came from newly produced T cells.

V lost 2 bases, J lost 0 bases, and 11 bases lay in between. CDR1 is SGDLS and CDR2 is YYNGEE in the germline V gene. The CDR3 loop spans 15 amino acids. The TCRbeta library was prepared with unique molecular identifiers. TCRdb reprocessed the PCR reads via MiXCR and lists one record per CDR3 protein. The sample has about 980,000 distinct CDR3 sequences, about 31% seen once; the top ten hold around 30%. On this clonotype itself: Its specificity is unknown.

The V and J genes are TRBV9 and TRBJ1-1; D unclear. The sequence derives from a boy in the first two years of life who had a stem cell transplant for SCID, so the T cells may come from the graft donor. The sequencing used PBMCs, mostly from graft donor cells, collected 360 days after TCRalphabeta/CD19-depleted stem cell transplant. CDR3 sequence: CASSVHADLNTEAFF. The CDR3 bases are TGTGCCAGCAGCGTTCACGCGGACCTGAACACTGAAGCTTTCTTT.